A single sample is the source of the 6 T cell receptor beta chains below, sequenced in a study of radiotherapy plus CTLA-4 blockade in lung cancer. The data were produced by immunoSEQ multiplex PCR, yet TCRdb's version contains in-frame clones alone and is incomplete. The sample holds about 68,000 clones; roughly 85% are singletons and the top ten take over 7.5%. The sample in question was peripheral blood, obtained from a patient treated with radiotherapy plus ipilimumab. Receptors originate from a human donor with non-small cell lung cancer who had a complete response to radiotherapy plus ipilimumab.

The chain uses TRBV30 and TRBJ2-3; 8 bases align to TRBD1. Germline assignment: CDR1 GTSNPN and CDR2 SVGIG (reference sequence). V trimming: 4 bases; J trimming: 3 bases; junction bases outside the gene matches: 3. This CDR3 is 13 amino acids long. The CDR3 DNA is TGTGCCTGGATCAGACAGGGGACAGATACGCAGTATTTT. Protein sequence: CAWIRQGTDTQYF.

The chain couples TRBV6-5 to TRBJ2-7; TRBD1 matches 7 bases. The CDR3 runs to 14 residues. The V gene end was trimmed by 4 bases and the J gene end by 5 bases; junction bases not matched to a gene: 8. The germline CDR1 and CDR2 sequences are MNHEY and SVGAGI. The CDR3 nucleotides read TGTGCCAGCAGTTCCATCGACAGGGTTCACGAGCAGTACGTC. Its translation is CASSSIDRVHEQYV.

Sample share makes this clone medium-sized. V gene TRBV29-1 combines with J gene TRBJ1-1; weak D call: TRBD1 (6 bases). The V end was cut by 6 bases, the J end by 1 base, with 9 bases between. The CDR3 runs 12 residues. CDR1 is SQVTM and CDR2 is ANQGSEA in the germline V gene. The CDR3 loop reads CSVQGSNTEAFF. The CDR3 DNA is TGCAGCGTACAGGGTTCGAACACTGAAGCTTTCTTT. The full variable domain, with the rest looked up from reference TRBV29-1 and TRBJ1-1, is SAVISQKPSRDICQRGTSLTIQCQVDSQVTMMFWYRQQPGQSLTLIATANQGSEATYESGFVIDKFPISRPNLTFSTLTVSNMSPEDSSIYLCSVQGSNTEAFFGQGTRLTVV.

This clone was observed a single time. DNA of the CDR3: TGTGCCAGTAGTATAGGGGAATGGAGAACTAATGAAAAACTGTTTTTT. It encodes CASSIGEWRTNEKLFF. This chain joins TRBV19 and TRBJ1-4, with D unresolved. The CDR3 contains 16 residues. CDR1 and CDR2 (germline): LNHDA, SQIVND (reference sequence). Trimming removed 1 base at V and 1 base at J, with 10 bases between.

This chain links TRBV2 with TRBJ2-1; 15 nucleotides agree with TRBD2. Trimming at V came to 8 bases and at J to 8 bases, leaving 7 bases not matched to a gene. CDR1 is SNHLY and CDR2 is FYNNEI in the germline V gene. The CDR3 spans 15 residues. In DNA form, the CDR3 reads TGTGCCAGCGGGGGGACTAGCGGGAGGTCGGATGAGCAGTTCTTC. Amino acid sequence: CASGGTSGRSDEQFF.

The V and J genes are TRBV7-2 and TRBJ1-4; D call uncertain. Trimming stripped 2 bases from V and 0 bases from J, with 16 bases between. The germline gives CDR1 SGHTA, CDR2 FQGNSA. The CDR3 totals 18 residues. CDR3 in amino acids: CASSLHGLDATTNEKLFF. DNA of the CDR3: TGTGCCAGCAGCTTACATGGTTTGGATGCTACAACTAATGAAAAACTGTTTTTT.